The clone carrying this T cell receptor (beta chain) was counted at least ten times. In the original analysis: For nucleated cells, counts were estimated from reference gene primer amplification. The data were produced by immunoSEQ multiplex PCR, yet TCRdb's version contains in-frame clones alone and is incomplete. Clone size and V and J calls were adopted from that table, with D and trimming inferred from the DNA. The sample carries 250,000 to 350,000 clones, about nine tenths recorded once. This record comes from a study of blood T cell repertoires in COVID-19. For the study at large: Donors in the United States, Italy and Spain gave samples during acute or convalescent COVID-19.

With 3 bases removed from V and 3 bases from J, the gap between germline ends came to 5 bases. Germline V gene sequence: CDR1 WSHSY, CDR2 SAAADI. CDR3 length: 13 amino acids. Sequenced: PBMCs or T cells enriched from blood (not recorded which). This receptor was obtained from a woman in her thirties who had recovered from COVID-19. This chain connects TRBV10-2 to TRBJ2-2, with a weak D call TRBD1 (5 bases). Written as DNA, the CDR3 is TGCGCCAGCAGTGACAGGGACACCGGGGAGCTGTTTTTT. Protein product: CASSDRDTGELFF.